The rows below give T cell receptor beta chains drawn from one sample of a study of T cells in Graves' hyperthyroidism and ophthalmopathy. TCRdb independently ran MiXCR on the multiplex PCR reads; one entry per CDR3 protein. The data contain some 600,000 distinct CDR3 sequences, 40% to 55% of them singletons. The sample consisted of peripheral blood or thyroid tissue (not recorded which). These receptors all come from a young woman with Graves' hyperthyroidism. CDR3s include the opening cysteine and the closing phenylalanine or tryptophan. The order of the fields is D gene, clone size, J gene, V gene, CDR3 protein, CDR3 DNA. The D gene is left open where the match is weak. Not all rows give a size; the values are once, few, many and, for expanded clones, a class.

NA,NA,TRBJ2-5,TRBV14,CASSQPRGSGQETQYF,TGTGCCAGCAGCCAGCCACGGGGAAGTGGACAAGAGACCCAGTACTTC
NA,few,TRBJ1-5,TRBV13,CASSLQGFGQPQHF,TGTGCCAGCAGCTTACAGGGATTCGGGCAGCCCCAGCATTTT
TRBD1,NA,TRBJ1-2,TRBV6-4,CASSDRPGGSRGYTF,TGTGCCAGCAGTGATCGGCCAGGGGGCTCGAGAGGCTACACCTTC
TRBD2,many,TRBJ2-7,TRBV29-1,CSVEVAGLTYEQYF,TGCAGCGTTGAGGTAGCGGGGTTAACCTACGAGCAGTACTTC
NA,NA,TRBJ2-5,TRBV6-1,CAISEAAGPVKETQYF,TGTGCCATCAGTGAAGCGGCAGGGCCGGTCAAAGAGACCCAGTACTTC
NA,NA,TRBJ1-5,TRBV15,CATSSRRDMANQPQHF,TGTGCCACCAGCTCTCGGCGGGACATGGCCAATCAGCCCCAGCATTTT
NA,NA,TRBJ2-7,TRBV7-8,CASSLALGHEQYF,TGTGCCAGCAGCTTAGCGCTCGGACACGAGCAGTACTTC
TRBD1,once,TRBJ1-6,TRBV18,CASSPPFRDRGPAPLHF,TGTGCCAGCTCACCACCGTTCCGGGACAGGGGGCCGGCACCCCTCCACTTT
NA,many,TRBJ2-5,TRBV4-3,CASSQDGSGQETQYF,TGCGCCAGCAGCCAAGATGGTAGCGGCCAAGAGACCCAGTACTTC
NA,NA,TRBJ1-5,TRBV24-1,CATSDLGSRGQPQHF,TGTGCCACCAGTGATTTGGGGAGCCGAGGTCAGCCCCAGCATTTT
NA,NA,TRBJ1-6,TRBV25-1,CASSKGTPYNSPLHF,TGTGCCAGCAGCAAAGGGACACCCTATAATTCACCCCTCCACTTT
TRBD1,many,TRBJ2-2,TRBV10-3,CASSDPGGQGAGELFF,TGTGCCAGCAGTGACCCCGGGGGACAGGGGGCCGGGGAGCTGTTTTTT
TRBD1,NA,TRBJ1-1,TRBV19,CASSIEQGRGEAFF,TGTGCCAGTAGTATCGAACAGGGGCGGGGTGAAGCTTTCTTT
TRBD1,NA,TRBJ1-2,TRBV7-9,CDSSSYSDRDEGYTF,TGTGACAGCAGCAGCTACTCGGACAGGGATGAAGGCTACACCTTC
NA,NA,TRBJ1-4,TRBV6-4,CASSDSRGSGEKLFF,TGTGCCAGCAGTGATTCTAGGGGGTCTGGCGAAAAACTGTTTTTT
TRBD1,many,TRBJ1-5,TRBV29-1,CSVALTGDQPQHF,TGCAGCGTTGCACTGACAGGGGATCAGCCCCAGCATTTT
NA,NA,TRBJ1-2,TRBV15,CATSRDRGGGVSTF,TGTGCCACCAGCAGAGACAGGGGTGGGGGCGTTTCCACCTTC
TRBD2,NA,TRBJ2-7,TRBV24-1,CATSDSQGTSGNYEQYF,TGTGCCACCAGTGATTCCCAGGGGACTAGCGGTAACTACGAGCAGTACTTC
TRBD2,NA,TRBJ2-5,TRBV7-1,CASSSSAAGVGETQYF,TGTGCCAGCAGCTCGTCCGCAGCGGGAGTCGGTGAGACCCAGTACTTC
NA,NA,TRBJ1-1,TRBV7-9,CASSLMGARNTEAFF,TGTGCCAGCAGCTTGATGGGGGCGCGCAACACTGAAGCTTTCTTT
NA,NA,TRBJ2-5,TRBV2,CASSPSVPQETQYF,TGTGCCAGCAGTCCCTCGGTGCCGCAAGAGACCCAGTACTTC
TRBD1,NA,TRBJ1-4,TRBV2,CASSRDRVQEKLFF,TGTGCCAGCAGCAGGGACAGGGTACAAGAAAAACTGTTTTTT
TRBD1,NA,TRBJ1-2,TRBV11-1,CASQDREGYTF,TGTGCCAGCCAGGACAGGGAGGGCTACACCTTC
TRBD1,many,TRBJ1-5,TRBV19,CASSWDRVNQPQHF,TGTGCCAGTAGTTGGGACAGGGTAAATCAGCCCCAGCATTTT
NA,many,TRBJ1-5,TRBV7-6,CASSLEARANQPQHF,TGTGCCAGCAGCTTAGAAGCCAGGGCCAATCAGCCCCAGCATTTT
NA,NA,TRBJ1-1,TRBV24-1,CATSGSGGGGNTEAFF,TGTGCCACCAGCGGGAGCGGGGGAGGTGGAAACACTGAAGCTTTCTTT
NA,NA,TRBJ1-6,TRBV9,CASSVGPMSSYNSPLHF,TGTGCCAGCAGCGTAGGACCTATGAGCTCCTATAATTCACCCCTCCACTTT
TRBD2,NA,TRBJ2-5,TRBV7-2,CASSLGGGWSRETQYF,TGTGCCAGCAGCTTAGGGGGAGGGTGGAGTCGAGAGACCCAGTACTTC
NA,NA,TRBJ2-7,TRBV2,CASSENRETYEQYF,TGTGCCAGCAGTGAAAACAGGGAAACCTACGAGCAGTACTTC
TRBD1,NA,TRBJ1-6,TRBV10-2,CAPGQGGNSPLHF,TGCGCCCCGGGACAGGGAGGAAATTCACCCCTCCACTTT
NA,NA,TRBJ2-5,TRBV9,CASSPGSGLYQETQYF,TGTGCCAGCAGTCCGGGCAGCGGCCTTTACCAAGAGACCCAGTACTTC
TRBD1,NA,TRBJ1-5,TRBV7-8,CASSVRTGSNQPQHF,TGTGCCAGCAGCGTGAGGACAGGGAGCAATCAGCCCCAGCATTTT
NA,few,TRBJ2-2,TRBV14,CASSQLTGELFF,TGTGCCAGCAGCCAACTCACCGGGGAGCTGTTTTTT
NA,NA,TRBJ1-1,TRBV19,CASSIGRREAFF,TGTGCCAGTAGTATAGGACGGAGGGAAGCTTTCTTT
TRBD2,NA,TRBJ2-2,TRBV4-2,CASSQDWAGVDTGELFF,TGTGCCAGCAGCCAAGATTGGGCGGGAGTCGACACCGGGGAGCTGTTTTTT
NA,few,TRBJ2-2,TRBV2,CASSLVAGSGELFF,TGTGCCAGCAGTTTAGTTGCGGGTTCCGGGGAGCTGTTTTTT
TRBD2,NA,TRBJ2-7,TRBV10-1,CASSEGSGGGYEQYF,TGCGCCAGCAGTGAGGGTTCGGGAGGAGGCTACGAGCAGTACTTC
TRBD1,NA,TRBJ1-4,TRBV7-9,CASSQSGTGDEKLFF,TGTGCCAGCAGCCAATCAGGGACAGGGGATGAAAAACTGTTTTTT
NA,many,TRBJ1-1,TRBV29-1,CSVDGRPGGTEAFF,TGCAGCGTTGACGGCCGTCCCGGGGGCACTGAAGCTTTCTTT
NA,few,TRBJ1-2,TRBV25-1,CASSEVGPGYTF,TGTGCCAGCAGTGAAGTGGGGCCTGGCTACACCTTC
NA,few,TRBJ1-5,TRBV2,CASLGVGQPQHF,TGTGCCAGCTTGGGGGTTGGACAGCCCCAGCATTTT